This TCR beta chain was sequenced during a study of OX40 agonist ivuxolimab in advanced cancers. CDR3 size: 10 residues. Germline CDR1 reads DFQATT; CDR2 reads SNEGSKA (reference sequence). V lost 6 bases, J lost 9 bases, and 12 bases lay in between. A note on this clone: What it binds is unknown.

Only in-frame clones appear in the TCRdb table, and some are missing; sequencing was by immunoSEQ multiplex PCR. The sample records around 30,000 clones, approximately 90% being singletons. General study findings and limits: No antigen was identified for the clonally expanded peripheral T cells.

Blood samples were obtained at baseline, cycle 4 day 1, and cycle 7 day 1. The chain is built from TRBV20-1 and TRBJ2-7, with D possibly matching TRBD2 (6 bases). The sample here was CD4+ or CD8+ T cells sorted from blood, taken in a trial of the OX40 agonist ivuxolimab. The sequence came from an adult with an advanced solid tumor such as melanoma, head and neck, liver or kidney cancer. The CDR3 here is CSASAGTQYF. CDR3 nucleotide sequence: TGCAGTGCATCGGCGGGAACGCAGTACTTC.